This TCR beta chain was recorded in a study of CD8 T cells in ankylosing spondylitis. General study results and limits: Among TCR beta sequences, a motif of under 10 highly homologous variants appeared characteristic of ankylosing spondylitis blood. Within matched ankylosing spondylitis synovial fluid, disease-linked clones were reportedly significantly enriched.

Comments on this clonotype: The target antigen is unknown.

Each TCR beta library was made by quantitative 5'-RACE that incorporated molecular barcodes. TCRdb independently ran MiXCR on the 5' RACE reads; one entry per CDR3 protein. The sample comprises 800,000 to 900,000 distinct CDR3 sequences, about an eighth of which are singletons, and around 0.51% rests with the top ten. The receptor was isolated from a male donor with ankylosing spondylitis. The sample was blood, either unsorted or a sorted T cell fraction (not recorded which).

In DNA, the CDR3 is TGTGCCAGCACCTACCGGCCGGATCTGAACACCGGGGAGCTGTTTTTT. It encodes CASTYRPDLNTGELFF. The chain recombines TRBV12-3 or TRBV12-4 with TRBJ2-2; D gene unclear. The length of the CDR3 is 16 residues. V shed 7 bases and J shed 1 base, with 16 bases lying between them.